This TCR beta chain was profiled in a study of Graves' ophthalmopathy and Graves' hyperthyroidism. There are many counts of this clonotype. The V end was cut by 4 bases, the J end by 0 bases, with 12 bases between. This CDR3 comprises 15 residues. The germline V gene encodes CDR1 SGHTS and CDR2 YDEGEE. RNA transcripts served as template for amplifying TCR beta CDR3 sequences. First-round RT-PCR with HTBI primers preceded a second-round multiplex PCR. Via MiXCR, TCRdb re-called the multiplex PCR reads, giving one row per CDR3 protein. The sample holds about 40,000 distinct CDR3 sequences; 40% to 65% are singletons and the top ten take less than 20%.

The source of this sequence is an adult man with Graves' ophthalmopathy. What was sequenced was peripheral blood. V and J are TRBV5-8 and TRBJ2-3; D ambiguous. The CDR3 protein is CASSMRPPSTDTQYF. The CDR3 DNA reads TGTGCCAGCAGCATGCGACCCCCAAGCACAGATACGCAGTATTTT.